These T cell receptor beta chains were read from a single sample in a study of blood T cell repertoires in COVID-19. The data were produced by immunoSEQ multiplex PCR, yet TCRdb's version contains in-frame clones alone and is incomplete. Among about 250,000 clones listed, approximately 84% were seen once. The sequencing sample was made of peripheral blood. The source of these receptors is an elderly woman with acute or convalescent COVID-19. Each CDR3 is given with its conserved first and last residue. Fields, in order: V gene, J gene, CDR3 length, D gene, clone size, CDR3 protein, CDR3 DNA. D genes are given only for firm matches. A row's size may be missing; if present it is once, few, many or a size class.

v_call: TRBV7-2; j_call: TRBJ1-4; cdr3_length: 15; d_call: TRBD1; clone_size: NA; cdr3_aa: CASSAWTGTGEKLFF; cdr3_nt: TGTGCCAGCAGCGCATGGACAGGGACGGGGGAAAAACTGTTTTTT
v_call: TRBV28; j_call: TRBJ2-1; cdr3_length: 14; d_call: TRBD1; clone_size: NA; cdr3_aa: CASYPGQGYNEQFF; cdr3_nt: TGTGCCAGTTATCCGGGACAGGGTTACAATGAGCAGTTCTTC
v_call: TRBV11-3; j_call: TRBJ2-5; cdr3_length: 16; d_call: NA; clone_size: NA; cdr3_aa: CASSLLTRGVGETQYF; cdr3_nt: TGTGCCAGCAGCTTACTGACTAGAGGGGTGGGGGAGACCCAGTACTTC
v_call: TRBV3-1/TRBV3-2; j_call: TRBJ1-3; cdr3_length: 12; d_call: NA; clone_size: NA; cdr3_aa: CASSSPGQRFYF; cdr3_nt: TGTGCCAGCAGCTCCCCAGGACAGAGGTTCTATTTT
v_call: TRBV11-2; j_call: TRBJ2-7; cdr3_length: 16; d_call: NA; clone_size: NA; cdr3_aa: CASSLGAQTGGYEQYF; cdr3_nt: TGTGCCAGCAGCTTAGGAGCTCAGACAGGAGGTTACGAGCAGTACTTC
v_call: TRBV11-3; j_call: TRBJ2-3; cdr3_length: 14; d_call: NA; clone_size: few; cdr3_aa: CASSSGGWTDTQYF; cdr3_nt: TGTGCCAGCAGCTCAGGGGGGTGGACAGATACGCAGTATTTT
v_call: TRBV5-1; j_call: TRBJ2-3; cdr3_length: 14; d_call: TRBD1; clone_size: NA; cdr3_aa: CASTRQGGTDTQYF; cdr3_nt: TGCGCCAGCACTAGACAGGGGGGCACAGATACGCAGTATTTT
v_call: TRBV18; j_call: TRBJ2-7; cdr3_length: 14; d_call: TRBD2; clone_size: few; cdr3_aa: CASSQGLAGYEQYF; cdr3_nt: TGTGCCAGCTCACAGGGACTAGCGGGGTACGAGCAGTACTTC
v_call: TRBV19; j_call: TRBJ1-6; cdr3_length: 16; d_call: TRBD1; clone_size: few; cdr3_aa: CASSETSGQNNSPLHF; cdr3_nt: TGTGCCAGTAGTGAGACTTCGGGACAGAATAATTCACCCCTCCACTTT
v_call: TRBV5-6; j_call: TRBJ1-6; cdr3_length: 14; d_call: NA; clone_size: NA; cdr3_aa: CASSLNQGISPLHF; cdr3_nt: TGTGCCAGCAGCTTGAATCAGGGTATTTCACCCCTCCACTTT
v_call: TRBV28; j_call: TRBJ2-2; cdr3_length: 15; d_call: TRBD2; clone_size: NA; cdr3_aa: CASIREAGIAGELFF; cdr3_nt: TGTGCCAGCATCCGCGAAGCGGGAATCGCCGGGGAGCTGTTTTTT
v_call: TRBV10-2; j_call: TRBJ2-7; cdr3_length: 12; d_call: TRBD1; clone_size: NA; cdr3_aa: CASSDRDHEQYF; cdr3_nt: TGCGCCAGCTCTGACAGGGACCACGAGCAGTACTTC
v_call: TRBV25-1; j_call: TRBJ1-4; cdr3_length: 18; d_call: TRBD1; clone_size: NA; cdr3_aa: CASSNAPGQGVEYEKLFF; cdr3_nt: TGTGCCAGCAGCAACGCCCCGGGACAGGGGGTTGAGTATGAAAAACTGTTTTTT
v_call: TRBV5-6; j_call: TRBJ1-2; cdr3_length: 14; d_call: TRBD1; clone_size: NA; cdr3_aa: CASSLGQGGYGYTF; cdr3_nt: TGTGCCAGCAGCTTAGGACAGGGTGGTTATGGCTACACCTTC
v_call: TRBV11-2; j_call: TRBJ1-2; cdr3_length: 13; d_call: NA; clone_size: NA; cdr3_aa: CASSFAGGGGYTF; cdr3_nt: TGTGCCAGCAGCTTCGCGGGGGGTGGTGGCTACACCTTC
v_call: TRBV3-1/TRBV3-2; j_call: TRBJ1-4; cdr3_length: 15; d_call: TRBD1; clone_size: NA; cdr3_aa: CASSQVGQGDEKLFF; cdr3_nt: TGTGCCAGCAGCCAAGTTGGACAGGGGGATGAAAAACTGTTTTTT
v_call: TRBV19; j_call: TRBJ1-4; cdr3_length: 14; d_call: TRBD1; clone_size: NA; cdr3_aa: CASSKDRGHEKLFF; cdr3_nt: TGTGCCAGTAGTAAGGACAGGGGGCATGAAAAACTGTTTTTT
v_call: TRBV18; j_call: TRBJ1-5; cdr3_length: 15; d_call: NA; clone_size: NA; cdr3_aa: CASSPTTGSNQPQHF; cdr3_nt: TGTGCCAGCTCACCCACGACGGGGAGCAATCAGCCCCAGCATTTT
v_call: TRBV30; j_call: TRBJ1-5; cdr3_length: 13; d_call: NA; clone_size: NA; cdr3_aa: CAWSGGGDQPQHF; cdr3_nt: TGTGCCTGGAGTGGGGGGGGTGATCAGCCCCAGCATTTT
v_call: TRBV11-2; j_call: TRBJ2-1; cdr3_length: 15; d_call: TRBD2; clone_size: NA; cdr3_aa: CASSPIRLAGDEQFF; cdr3_nt: TGTGCCAGCAGCCCTATCCGACTAGCGGGAGATGAGCAGTTCTTC
v_call: TRBV7-3; j_call: TRBJ2-5; cdr3_length: 13; d_call: NA; clone_size: once; cdr3_aa: CASSLLAGETQYF; cdr3_nt: TGTGCCAGCAGCTTACTAGCCGGAGAGACCCAGTACTTC
v_call: TRBV7-2; j_call: TRBJ2-5; cdr3_length: 15; d_call: TRBD2; clone_size: NA; cdr3_aa: CASSSIAGEWETQYF; cdr3_nt: TGTGCCAGCAGCTCAATAGCGGGAGAGTGGGAGACCCAGTACTTC
v_call: TRBV6-5; j_call: TRBJ2-7; cdr3_length: 10; d_call: NA; clone_size: NA; cdr3_aa: CASSRVEQYF; cdr3_nt: TGTGCCAGCAGTCGGGTCGAGCAGTACTTC
v_call: TRBV4-1; j_call: TRBJ1-2; cdr3_length: 15; d_call: TRBD1; clone_size: NA; cdr3_aa: CASSQTPTGGYGYTF; cdr3_nt: TGCGCCAGCAGCCAGACCCCGACAGGGGGCTATGGCTACACCTTC
v_call: TRBV5-1; j_call: TRBJ2-5; cdr3_length: 18; d_call: TRBD2; clone_size: NA; cdr3_aa: CASSLGLAGAYVRETQYF; cdr3_nt: TGCGCCAGCAGCTTGGGACTAGCGGGGGCCTATGTTCGAGAGACCCAGTACTTC
v_call: TRBV2; j_call: TRBJ1-1; cdr3_length: 14; d_call: NA; clone_size: NA; cdr3_aa: CASSVAVGGTEAFF; cdr3_nt: TGTGCCAGCAGTGTAGCCGTCGGGGGCACTGAAGCTTTCTTT
v_call: TRBV14; j_call: TRBJ2-1; cdr3_length: 17; d_call: TRBD2; clone_size: NA; cdr3_aa: CASSQDLLLAGHNEQFF; cdr3_nt: TGTGCCAGCAGCCAAGATTTACTACTAGCGGGGCACAATGAGCAGTTCTTC
v_call: TRBV10-3; j_call: TRBJ2-2; cdr3_length: 14; d_call: TRBD1; clone_size: NA; cdr3_aa: CATRGTGNTGELFF; cdr3_nt: TGTGCCACCCGAGGGACAGGCAACACCGGGGAGCTGTTTTTT
v_call: TRBV6-5; j_call: TRBJ2-7; cdr3_length: 15; d_call: TRBD1; clone_size: NA; cdr3_aa: CASSYSDRGTYEQYF; cdr3_nt: TGTGCCAGCAGTTACTCCGACAGGGGTACCTACGAGCAGTACTTC
v_call: TRBV19; j_call: TRBJ1-1; cdr3_length: 13; d_call: TRBD1; clone_size: NA; cdr3_aa: CASGQGPNTEAFF; cdr3_nt: TGTGCCAGTGGACAGGGCCCGAACACTGAAGCTTTCTTT
v_call: TRBV27; j_call: TRBJ1-2; cdr3_length: 13; d_call: NA; clone_size: NA; cdr3_aa: CASSSQGPYGYTF; cdr3_nt: TGTGCCAGCAGTTCACAGGGACCCTATGGCTACACCTTC
v_call: TRBV5-1; j_call: TRBJ1-3; cdr3_length: 19; d_call: NA; clone_size: NA; cdr3_aa: CASSLYGLGQLGSGNTIYF; cdr3_nt: TGCGCCAGCAGCTTGTACGGATTAGGACAGCTTGGCTCTGGAAACACCATATATTTT
v_call: TRBV28; j_call: TRBJ2-2; cdr3_length: 16; d_call: NA; clone_size: once; cdr3_aa: CASSLYRPGRTGELFF; cdr3_nt: TGTGCCAGCAGTTTGTATCGGCCAGGGCGCACCGGGGAGCTGTTTTTT
v_call: TRBV5-1; j_call: TRBJ1-1; cdr3_length: 13; d_call: NA; clone_size: NA; cdr3_aa: CASSLGWNTEAFF; cdr3_nt: TGCGCCAGCAGCCTCGGGTGGAACACTGAAGCTTTCTTT
v_call: TRBV11-3; j_call: TRBJ2-1; cdr3_length: 16; d_call: NA; clone_size: NA; cdr3_aa: CASSLDLRGAYNEQFF; cdr3_nt: TGTGCCAGCAGCTTAGATCTCAGGGGCGCGTACAATGAGCAGTTCTTC
v_call: TRBV11-1; j_call: TRBJ1-1; cdr3_length: 15; d_call: TRBD1; clone_size: NA; cdr3_aa: CASSLRQGGNTEAFF; cdr3_nt: TGTGCCAGCAGCCTGCGACAGGGAGGAAACACTGAAGCTTTCTTT
v_call: TRBV29-1; j_call: TRBJ2-3; cdr3_length: 14; d_call: TRBD2; clone_size: NA; cdr3_aa: CSVLSGSGTDTQYF; cdr3_nt: TGCAGCGTACTTAGCGGGAGTGGCACAGATACGCAGTATTTT
v_call: TRBV9; j_call: TRBJ2-1; cdr3_length: 18; d_call: NA; clone_size: NA; cdr3_aa: CASSVEFGGQSSYNEQFF; cdr3_nt: TGTGCCAGCAGCGTAGAATTCGGAGGCCAGAGCTCCTACAATGAGCAGTTCTTC
v_call: TRBV5-6; j_call: TRBJ1-2; cdr3_length: 13; d_call: NA; clone_size: NA; cdr3_aa: CASSPTGDYGYTF; cdr3_nt: TGTGCCAGCAGCCCGACAGGCGACTATGGCTACACCTTC
v_call: TRBV28; j_call: TRBJ2-1; cdr3_length: 16; d_call: TRBD2; clone_size: NA; cdr3_aa: CASSLATSGYYNEQFF; cdr3_nt: TGTGCCAGCAGTTTGGCGACTAGCGGGTACTACAATGAGCAGTTCTTC
v_call: TRBV5-4; j_call: TRBJ1-3; cdr3_length: 17; d_call: TRBD1; clone_size: NA; cdr3_aa: CASSLAPGQGGYATIYF; cdr3_nt: TGTGCCAGCAGCTTGGCACCCGGACAGGGGGGGTACGCCACCATATATTTT
v_call: TRBV3-1/TRBV3-2; j_call: TRBJ1-2; cdr3_length: 15; d_call: TRBD1; clone_size: once; cdr3_aa: CASSQGGDRGRGYTF; cdr3_nt: TGTGCCAGCAGCCAAGGAGGGGACAGGGGTAGGGGCTACACCTTC